This record concerns one T cell receptor (beta chain) sequence. What it binds is not known. A junction end diverges from the germline sequence, so it may reflect a read error. The CDR3 is 15 residues long. Germline CDR1 is MNHEY and CDR2 is SMNVEV (reference sequence). The library was built from 400 ng RNA with molecular barcoded adaptors for alpha/delta and beta/gamma chains. TCRdb independently ran MiXCR on the reads; one entry per CDR3 protein. The data show tens of thousands of distinct CDR3 sequences, about 22% seen once. The sample belongs to a study of read filtering for tumor transcriptome and immune sequencing. On the study more broadly: Mean patient age was approximately 66 years, range about 47 to 85; around 17 male, more than 11 female. The study, taken as a whole, reports: Sorted CD138-negative bone marrow cells were not purified T cells. Single-read clonotypes: roughly 82% of IR-seq clonotypes (around 4% of reads), about 75% of RNA-seq clonotypes (44.6% of reads).

Sampling of bone marrow took place during active disease in every patient. Sequenced input: a population of CD138-negative cells sorted from bone marrow. This receptor was identified in a donor at least 40 years old with multiple myeloma. V usage is TRBV27 and J usage is TRBJ1-1, with D uncertain. The CDR3 region is CASSTTRPQNTGAFF. The CDR3 DNA is TGTGCCAGCAGTACGACACGACCCCAGAACACTGGAGCTTTCTTT.